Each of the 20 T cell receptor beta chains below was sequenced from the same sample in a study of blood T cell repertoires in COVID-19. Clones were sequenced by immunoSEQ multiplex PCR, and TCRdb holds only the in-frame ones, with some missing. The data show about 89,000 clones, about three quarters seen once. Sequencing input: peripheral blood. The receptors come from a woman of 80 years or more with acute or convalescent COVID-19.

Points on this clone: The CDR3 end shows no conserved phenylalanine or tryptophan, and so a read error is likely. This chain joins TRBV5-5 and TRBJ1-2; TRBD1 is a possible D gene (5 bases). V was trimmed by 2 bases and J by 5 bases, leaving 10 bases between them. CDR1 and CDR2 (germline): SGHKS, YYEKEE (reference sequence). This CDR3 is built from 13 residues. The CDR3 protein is CASSFSGNYGYTL. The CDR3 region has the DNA TGTGCCAGCAGCTTTTCAGGGAATTATGGCTACACCCTC.

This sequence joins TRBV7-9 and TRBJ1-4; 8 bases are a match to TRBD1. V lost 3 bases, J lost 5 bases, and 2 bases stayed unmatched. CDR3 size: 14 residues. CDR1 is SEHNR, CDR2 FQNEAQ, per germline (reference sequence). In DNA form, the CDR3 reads TGTGCCAGCAGCTTTTGGGACAGGAATGAAAAACTGTTTTTT. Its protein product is CASSFWDRNEKLFF.

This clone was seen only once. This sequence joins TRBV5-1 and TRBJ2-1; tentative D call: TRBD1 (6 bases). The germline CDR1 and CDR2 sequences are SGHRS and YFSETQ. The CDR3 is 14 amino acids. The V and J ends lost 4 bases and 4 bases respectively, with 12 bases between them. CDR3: CASSRGSLYNEQFF. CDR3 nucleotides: TGCGCCAGCAGCAGGGGGAGTCTATACAATGAGCAGTTCTTC.

CDR3 loop: CASSAGLISGEQYF. For the CDR3, the DNA is TGTGCCAGCTCAGCGGGACTAATCTCGGGCGAGCAGTACTTC. The V call is TRBV18, the J call TRBJ2-7; 7 bases fit TRBD2. This CDR3 is 14 amino acids long. Germline trimming cut 5 bases from V and 6 bases from J; bases unmatched to any gene: 10. Germline V CDR1 and CDR2: KGHSH, LQKENI.

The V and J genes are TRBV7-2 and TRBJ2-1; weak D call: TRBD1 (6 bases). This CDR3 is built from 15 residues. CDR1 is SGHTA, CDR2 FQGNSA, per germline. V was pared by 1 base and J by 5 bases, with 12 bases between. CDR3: CASSLGSGHNNEQFF. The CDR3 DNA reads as TGTGCCAGCAGCTTAGGTTCGGGACACAACAATGAGCAGTTCTTC.

CDR3 nucleotide sequence: TGTGCCAGCAGGGCCCGGGACAGGGTAGTTGAAAAACTGTTTTTT. This translates into CASRARDRVVEKLFF. The chain joins TRBV2 to TRBJ1-4, with 9 bases that match TRBD1. V lost 6 bases, J lost 7 bases, and 9 bases stayed unmatched. The V gene's germline CDR1 is SNHLY and CDR2 FYNNEI. This CDR3 is built from 15 residues. The full variable domain, completed using reference TRBV2 and TRBJ1-4, is EPEVTQTPSHQVTQMGQEVILRCVPISNHLYFYWYRQILGQKVEFLVSFYNNEISEKSEIFDDQFSVERPDGSNFTLKIRSTKLEDSAMYFCASRARDRVVEKLFFGSGTQLSVL.

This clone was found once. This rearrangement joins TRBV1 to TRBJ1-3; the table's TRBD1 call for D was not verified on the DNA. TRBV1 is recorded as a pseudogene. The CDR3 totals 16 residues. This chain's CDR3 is CTSRLSDRMSGNTIYF. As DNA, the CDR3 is TGCACCAGCAGGCTCTCAGACAGGATGTCTGGAAACACCATATATTTT.

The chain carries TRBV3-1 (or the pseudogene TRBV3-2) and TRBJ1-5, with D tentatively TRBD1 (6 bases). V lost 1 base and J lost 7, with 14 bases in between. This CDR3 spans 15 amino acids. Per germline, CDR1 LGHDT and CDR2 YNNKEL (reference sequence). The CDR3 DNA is TGTGCCAGCAGCCAAGCTACAGGGCTCGGCCAGCCCCAGCATTTT. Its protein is CASSQATGLGQPQHF.

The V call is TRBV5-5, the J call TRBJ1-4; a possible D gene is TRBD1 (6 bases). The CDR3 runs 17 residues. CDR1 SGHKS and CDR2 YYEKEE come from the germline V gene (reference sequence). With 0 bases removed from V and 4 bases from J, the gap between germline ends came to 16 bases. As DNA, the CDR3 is TGTGCCAGCAGCTTGGTGTCAACAGGGCCCCTTAATGAAAAACTGTTTTTT. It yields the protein CASSLVSTGPLNEKLFF.

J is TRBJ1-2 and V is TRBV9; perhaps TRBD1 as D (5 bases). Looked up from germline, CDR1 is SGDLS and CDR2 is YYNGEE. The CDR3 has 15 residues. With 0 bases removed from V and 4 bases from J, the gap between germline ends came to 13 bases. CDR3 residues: CASSVGPQGGYGYTF. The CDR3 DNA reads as TGTGCCAGCAGCGTAGGCCCGCAGGGCGGCTATGGCTACACCTTC.

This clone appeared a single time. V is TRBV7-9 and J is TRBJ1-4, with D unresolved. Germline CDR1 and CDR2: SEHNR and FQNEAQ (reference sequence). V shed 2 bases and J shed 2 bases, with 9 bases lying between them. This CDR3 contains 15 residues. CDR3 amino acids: CASSLRASTNEKLFF. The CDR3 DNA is TGTGCCAGCAGCTTACGTGCGAGTACTAATGAAAAACTGTTTTTT.

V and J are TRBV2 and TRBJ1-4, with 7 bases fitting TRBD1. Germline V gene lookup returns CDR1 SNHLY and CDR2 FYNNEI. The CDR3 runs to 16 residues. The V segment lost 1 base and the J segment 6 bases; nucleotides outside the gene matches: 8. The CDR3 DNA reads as TGTGCCAGCAGTGAAGGACAGGGTAATGTTCATGAAAAACTGTTTTTT. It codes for CASSEGQGNVHEKLFF.

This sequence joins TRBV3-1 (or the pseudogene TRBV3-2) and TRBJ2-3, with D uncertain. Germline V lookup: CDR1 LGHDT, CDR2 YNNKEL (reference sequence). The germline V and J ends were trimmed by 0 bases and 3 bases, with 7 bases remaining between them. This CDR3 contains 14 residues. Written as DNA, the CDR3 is TGTGCCAGCAGCCAAGATTGGCGGACAGATACGCAGTATTTT. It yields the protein CASSQDWRTDTQYF.

The CDR3 DNA is TGTGCCAGCAGCCCGGGGGACAGGGGGGGGACCCAGTACTTC. Its translation is CASSPGDRGGTQYF. The chain links TRBV7-2 to TRBJ2-5, with 11 bases identical to TRBD1. Losses at the gene ends were 5 bases for V and 7 bases for J; bases not matched to a gene: 6. CDR1 SGHTA and CDR2 FQGNSA come from the germline V gene. This CDR3 contains 14 residues.

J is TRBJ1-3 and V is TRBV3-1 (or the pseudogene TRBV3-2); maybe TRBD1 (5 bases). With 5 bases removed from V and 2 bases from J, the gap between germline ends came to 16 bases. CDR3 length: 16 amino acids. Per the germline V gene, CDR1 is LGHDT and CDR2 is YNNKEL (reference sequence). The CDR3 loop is CASSSPRAGPGNTIYF. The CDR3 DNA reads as TGTGCCAGCAGCTCCCCAAGGGCGGGACCTGGAAACACCATATATTTT.

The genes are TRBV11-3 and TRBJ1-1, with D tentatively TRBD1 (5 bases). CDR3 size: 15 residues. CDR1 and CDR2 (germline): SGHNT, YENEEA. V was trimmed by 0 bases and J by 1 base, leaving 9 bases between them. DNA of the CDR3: TGTGCCAGCAGCTTAGAAGGACAATCGAACACTGAAGCTTTCTTT. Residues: CASSLEGQSNTEAFF.

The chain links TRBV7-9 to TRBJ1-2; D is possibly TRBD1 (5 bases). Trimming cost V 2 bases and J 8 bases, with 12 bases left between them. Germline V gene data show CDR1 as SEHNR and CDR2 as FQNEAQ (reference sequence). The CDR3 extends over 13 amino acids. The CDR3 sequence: CASSLLEGNGYTF. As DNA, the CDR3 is TGTGCCAGCAGCTTATTGGAGGGGAACGGCTACACCTTC.

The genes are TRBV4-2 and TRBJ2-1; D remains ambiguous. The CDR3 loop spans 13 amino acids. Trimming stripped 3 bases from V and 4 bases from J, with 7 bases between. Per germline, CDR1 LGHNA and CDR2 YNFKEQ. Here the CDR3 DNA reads TGTGCCAGCAGCCAGGCATTTTACAATGAGCAGTTCTTC. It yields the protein CASSQAFYNEQFF.

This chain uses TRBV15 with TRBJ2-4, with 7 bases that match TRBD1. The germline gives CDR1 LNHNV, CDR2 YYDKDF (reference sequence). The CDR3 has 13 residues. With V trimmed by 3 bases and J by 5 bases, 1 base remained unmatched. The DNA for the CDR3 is TGTGCCACCAGCAGGGGGACAGAAAACATTCAGTACTTC. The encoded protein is CATSRGTENIQYF.

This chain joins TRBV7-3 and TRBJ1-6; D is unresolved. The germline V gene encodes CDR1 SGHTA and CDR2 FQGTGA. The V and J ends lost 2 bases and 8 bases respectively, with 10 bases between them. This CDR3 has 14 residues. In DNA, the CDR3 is TGTGCCAGCAGCTTAGGCCGGAGGGATTCACCCCTCCACTTT. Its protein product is CASSLGRRDSPLHF.